These 7 T cell receptor beta chains share one sample of origin, sequenced in a study of cytomegalovirus exposure and HLA in healthy donors. 60 Vbeta and 13 Jbeta primers were used in PCR. Generated by immunoSEQ multiplex PCR, the TCRdb table keeps only in-frame clones and is missing some. The data hold under 200,000 clones, with around three quarters observed a single time. The sample consisted of PBMCs. The receptors shown here come from a woman aged 45-65 years in good health and CMV-seropositive.

With regard to this clone: At one end the junction does not follow the germline gene, possibly because of a read error. The V call is TRBV7-9, the J call TRBJ1-2; D is perhaps TRBD1 (6 bases). CDR1 and CDR2 from the germline V gene are SEHNR and FQNEAQ (reference sequence). CDR3 length: 12 amino acids. In DNA form, the CDR3 reads TGTTCCAGCAGCTCGACAGGTTATGGCTACACCTTC. Protein sequence: CSSSSTGYGYTF.

The J gene is TRBJ2-7, the V gene TRBV11-2; 10 bases map to TRBD1. Germline V gene lookup returns CDR1 SGHAT and CDR2 FQNNGV. The CDR3 extends over 15 amino acids. The trim removed 2 bases at V and 5 bases at J, leaving 6 bases unmatched. The CDR3 loop is CASSLIGTGANEQYF. CDR3 nucleotide sequence: TGTGCCAGCAGCTTAATCGGGACAGGGGCCAACGAGCAGTACTTC.

This chain connects TRBV18 to TRBJ1-1; D unclear. Germline V gene lookup returns CDR1 KGHSH and CDR2 LQKENI. The germline V and J ends were trimmed by 2 bases and 1 base, with 5 bases remaining between them. The CDR3 covers 13 residues. This CDR3 is CASSPNRNTEAFF. CDR3 in DNA: TGTGCCAGCTCACCAAACAGGAACACTGAAGCTTTCTTT.

The V call is TRBV14, the J call TRBJ2-1, with D unclear. The CDR3 runs 11 residues. The V end lost 5 bases, the J end lost 4 bases, and 3 bases lay between the germline ends. The germline V gene encodes CDR1 SGHDN and CDR2 FVKESK. The CDR3 DNA sequence: TGTGCCAGCAGCTTATACAATGAGCAGTTCTTC. Encoded protein: CASSLYNEQFF.

The V and J genes are TRBV29-1 and TRBJ2-3; 8 nucleotides agree with TRBD2. V shed 6 bases and J 3 bases; nucleotides not matched to a gene: 11. This CDR3 comprises 15 residues. Germline V lookup: CDR1 SQVTM, CDR2 ANQGSEA. CDR3 sequence: CSVQDSGGRTDTQYF. The CDR3 bases are TGCAGCGTCCAAGATTCGGGGGGGCGGACAGATACGCAGTATTTT.

Remarks on this clone: As the CDR3 is not closed by the conserved phenylalanine or tryptophan, this likely results from a read error. The V and J genes are TRBV27 and TRBJ1-5; D unresolved. The CDR3 extends over 13 amino acids. With 3 bases removed from V and 0 bases from J, the gap between germline ends came to 3 bases. Germline CDR1 reads MNHEY; CDR2 reads SMNVEV (reference sequence). The CDR3 nucleotides read TGTGCCAGCAGTTTCTATAGCAATCAGCCCCAGCATGTT. Its protein is CASSFYSNQPQHV.

The chain has TRBV28 and TRBJ1-2, with TRBD1 as a possible D gene (6 bases). The CDR3 has 14 amino acids. The germline CDR1 and CDR2 sequences are MDHEN and SYDVKM. Trimming pared 7 bases from V and 8 bases from J, leaving 20 bases between. As DNA, the CDR3 is TGTGCCAGCACTATAGGGGGAGGGCTGCAGGGCTACACCTTC. Translation gives CASTIGGGLQGYTF.